This entry lists 28 T cell receptor beta chains sequenced from one sample in a study of T cell changes during pregnancy in multiple sclerosis. Using immunoSEQ multiplex PCR, the repertoire was profiled, and TCRdb retains in-frame clones only, with some absent. This table holds around 56,000 clones, about 89% found once. The sequenced sample was peripheral blood, obtained after pregnancy. Receptor source: a female donor with multiple sclerosis, enrolled in a pregnancy study.

J is TRBJ2-7 and V is TRBV6-5; maybe TRBD1 (6 bases). Per the germline V gene, CDR1 is MNHEY and CDR2 is SVGAGI. The CDR3 totals 13 residues. Deletions cut 7 bases from V and 4 bases from J, with 14 bases between. The CDR3 bases are TGTGCCAGCACCCCAGCAGGGGATTACGAGCAGTACTTC. Its translation: CASTPAGDYEQYF.

This chain connects TRBV19 to TRBJ1-2; a possible D gene is TRBD1 (6 bases). CDR3 length: 14 residues. The germline V gene encodes CDR1 LNHDA and CDR2 SQIVND (reference sequence). V was shortened by 3 bases and J by 2 bases, with 10 bases between the two germline ends. As DNA, the CDR3 is TGTGCCAGTAGTATCCGGGACACCAACTATGGCTACACCTTC. Its translation is CASSIRDTNYGYTF.

The rearrangement joins TRBV29-1 to TRBJ1-4; 12 bases agree with TRBD1. V lost 4 bases, J lost 2 bases, and 2 bases stayed unmatched. CDR3 size: 15 residues. Looked up from germline, CDR1 is SQVTM and CDR2 is ANQGSEA. The CDR3 sequence: CSVAGQGATNEKLFF. Written as DNA, the CDR3 is TGCAGCGTTGCGGGACAGGGGGCTACTAATGAAAAACTGTTTTTT. The full variable domain, with the rest looked up from reference TRBV29-1 and TRBJ1-4, is SAVISQKPSRDICQRGTSLTIQCQVDSQVTMMFWYRQQPGQSLTLIATANQGSEATYESGFVIDKFPISRPNLTFSTLTVSNMSPEDSSIYLCSVAGQGATNEKLFFGSGTQLSVL.

The genes are TRBV30 and TRBJ1-2; 7 nucleotides agree with TRBD1. The CDR3 loop spans 13 amino acids. Germline CDR1 is GTSNPN and CDR2 is SVGIG (reference sequence). V was clipped by 3 bases and J by 6 bases; unmatched bases: 7. CDR3 coding DNA: TGTGCCTGGAGCCAGGGGGAAGGTGATGGCTACACCTTC. This translates into CAWSQGEGDGYTF.

This clone showed up just a few times. The rearrangement uses TRBV6-5 and TRBJ2-7; 7 bases are a match to TRBD1. Germline V gene lookup returns CDR1 MNHEY and CDR2 SVGAGI. The CDR3 has 15 residues. V was pared by 0 bases and J by 7 bases, with 9 bases of the junction left unmatched. This CDR3 is CASSYSGTAVWEQYF. Here the CDR3 DNA reads TGTGCCAGCAGTTACTCCGGGACAGCCGTATGGGAGCAGTACTTC.

This chain connects TRBV5-1 to TRBJ2-7; 9 bases are a match to TRBD2. Germline CDR1 SGHRS, CDR2 YFSETQ. Germline trimming cut 4 bases from V and 4 bases from J; bases unmatched to any gene: 12. The CDR3 runs to 16 residues. The CDR3 here is CASSSLGGGGAYEQYF. DNA for the CDR3: TGCGCCAGCAGCAGCCTGGGGGGCGGGGGGGCTTACGAGCAGTACTTC. The full variable domain, its missing parts supplied by reference TRBV5-1 and TRBJ2-7, is KAGVTQTPRYLIKTRGQQVTLSCSPISGHRSVSWYQQTPGQGLQFLFEYFSETQRNKGNFPGRFSGRQFSNSRSEMNVSTLELGDSALYLCASSSLGGGGAYEQYFGPGTRLTVT.

The DNA of the CDR3 is TGCAGCGTTGGGACTAGCGGGTATGGAGAGACCCAGTACTTC. Translation gives CSVGTSGYGETQYF. This chain connects TRBV29-1 to TRBJ2-5; 11 nucleotides match TRBD2. Germline loops: CDR1 SQVTM, CDR2 ANQGSEA. After removal of 4 bases from V and 4 bases from J, the junction contained 5 bases not matched to a gene. The CDR3 runs 14 residues.

This clone appeared once. This chain's CDR3 is CASSYRQIGTNEKLFF. The CDR3 DNA reads as TGCGCCAGCAGCTACAGGCAGATAGGGACTAATGAAAAACTGTTTTTT. J is TRBJ1-4 and V is TRBV5-1; a weak D match, TRBD1 (5 bases). Germline V gives CDR1 SGHRS, CDR2 YFSETQ. The CDR3 is 16 amino acids. Trimming removed 3 bases at V and 2 bases at J, with 14 bases between.

The CDR3 DNA reads TGTGCCAGTAGTATTTCCAGGAGGGGTAATTCACCCCTCCACTTT. This codes for CASSISRRGNSPLHF. V usage is TRBV19 and J usage is TRBJ1-6; maybe TRBD1 (5 bases). Germline V gene data show CDR1 as LNHDA and CDR2 as SQIVND (reference sequence). CDR3 length equals 15 residues. V lost 3 bases to trimming and J lost 6 bases, with 12 bases between them. The full variable domain, completed using reference TRBV19 and TRBJ1-6, is DGGITQSPKYLFRKEGQNVTLSCEQNLNHDAMYWYRQDPGQGLRLIYYSQIVNDFQKGDIAEGYSVSREKKESFPLTVTSAQKNPTAFYLCASSISRRGNSPLHFGNGTRLTVT.

The chain uses TRBV5-8 and TRBJ1-5; 10 nucleotides align to TRBD1. J was trimmed by 5 bases and V by 4 bases; bases with no gene match: 6. Germline values: CDR1 SGHTS, CDR2 YDEGEE. CDR3 size: 15 residues. The CDR3 bases are TGTGCCAGCAGCGCCTGGACAGGGGGAGATCAGCCCCAGCATTTT. Translation: CASSAWTGGDQPQHF.

The chain joins TRBV6-5 to TRBJ2-7, with 10 bases aligning to TRBD1. Germline V gene lookup returns CDR1 MNHEY and CDR2 SVGAGI. CDR3 size: 14 residues. Trimming cost V 2 bases and J 4 bases; bases outside gene matches: 2. The CDR3 nucleotides read TGTGCCAGCAGTTACGGGGACAGGGGTTACGAGCAGTACTTC. Its translation: CASSYGDRGYEQYF.

In its sample, this clone was seen a few times. V is TRBV7-3 and J is TRBJ1-1; D may be TRBD1 (6 bases). V dropped 6 bases and J dropped 0 bases, with 11 bases sitting between them. Germline CDR1 and CDR2: SGHTA and FQGTGA. The CDR3 has 14 residues. The CDR3, as DNA: TGTGCCAGCAGTGCCCAGGGGCTGAACACTGAAGCTTTCTTT. This codes for CASSAQGLNTEAFF.

This clone was detected only once. The chain links TRBV5-1 to TRBJ1-6; the D gene is possibly TRBD1 (6 bases). Trimming stripped 4 bases from V and 7 bases from J, with 9 bases between. The CDR3 sequence is 13 residues long. Germline V gene lookup returns CDR1 SGHRS and CDR2 YFSETQ. CDR3: CASSPGQNSPLHF. Written as DNA, the CDR3 is TGCGCCAGCAGCCCAGGACAGAATTCACCCCTCCACTTT.

The chain uses TRBV7-2 and TRBJ2-7, with unresolved D. The germline V and J ends were trimmed by 4 bases and 0 bases, with 10 bases remaining between them. CDR1 is SGHTA, CDR2 FQGNSA, per germline. This CDR3 has 14 amino acids. For the CDR3, the DNA is TGTGCCAGCAGCTCCGATCAGGTCTCCTACGAGCAGTACTTC. The encoded protein is CASSSDQVSYEQYF.

The genes are TRBV5-1 and TRBJ2-3, with 9 positions matching TRBD1. This CDR3 comprises 15 residues. Losses at the gene ends were 5 bases for V and 1 base for J; bases not matched to a gene: 5. Per the germline V gene, CDR1 is SGHRS and CDR2 is YFSETQ. CDR3 nucleotides: TGCGCCAGCAGTTACCGACAGGGGGGCACAGATACGCAGTATTTT. This sequence encodes CASSYRQGGTDTQYF.

The chain joins TRBV7-3 to TRBJ1-2; unclear D gene. Germline-derived CDR1 and CDR2 are SGHTA and FQGTGA. The CDR3 runs 15 residues. The germline V and J ends were trimmed by 5 bases and 0 bases, with 13 bases remaining between them. The CDR3 nucleotides read TGTGCCAGCAGCCCGAGTCATTCGGCTAACTATGGCTACACCTTC. This sequence encodes CASSPSHSANYGYTF. Full variable domain (outside the CDR3, taken from reference TRBV7-3 and TRBJ1-2): GAGVSQTPSNKVTEKGKYVELRCDPISGHTALYWYRQSLGQGPEFLIYFQGTGAADDSGLPNDRFFAVRPEGSVSTLKIQRTERGDSAVYLCASSPSHSANYGYTFGSGTRLTVV.

The chain uses TRBV11-3 and TRBJ2-1; D not resolved. The germline V gene encodes CDR1 SGHNT and CDR2 YENEEA. The V gene lost 0 bases and the J gene lost 5 bases, with 14 bases spanning the gap. The CDR3 totals 16 residues. The CDR3 region has the DNA TGTGCCAGCAGCTTAGACGGGTTGGCCGCGAACAATGAGCAGTTCTTC. Amino acids: CASSLDGLAANNEQFF.

J is TRBJ2-2 and V is TRBV5-1; perhaps TRBD2 as D (5 bases). The V gene lost 4 bases and the J gene lost 3 bases, with 10 bases spanning the gap. From germline, CDR1 is SGHRS and CDR2 YFSETQ. The CDR3 loop spans 14 amino acids. CDR3 residues: CASSPGLYTGELFF. The CDR3, as DNA: TGCGCCAGCAGCCCCGGACTTTACACCGGGGAGCTGTTTTTT.

V usage is TRBV25-1 and J usage is TRBJ1-1, with 7 bases fitting TRBD1. V lost 6 bases and J lost 1; bases outside the gene matches: 2. The V gene's germline CDR1 is MGHDK and CDR2 SYGVNS. This CDR3 contains 13 residues. This chain's CDR3 is CASRGQRNTEAFF. DNA of the CDR3: TGTGCCAGCAGGGGACAGAGGAACACTGAAGCTTTCTTT. The whole variable domain, filled in from reference TRBV25-1 and TRBJ1-1, reads EADIYQTPRYLVIGTGKKITLECSQTMGHDKMYWYQQDPGMELHLIHYSYGVNSTEKGDLSSESTVSRIRTEHFPLTLESARPSHTSQYLCASRGQRNTEAFFGQGTRLTVV.

The CDR3 spells CASSPRRNTGELFF. In DNA form, the CDR3 reads TGTGCCAGCAGCCCTCGTCGGAACACCGGGGAGCTGTTTTTT. The rearrangement joins TRBV13 to TRBJ2-2; D remains unclear. Trimming removed 5 bases from V and 1 base from J, with 8 bases in between. Germline-derived CDR1 and CDR2 are PRHDT and FYEKMQ (reference sequence). The length of the CDR3 is 14 residues. The full variable domain, its missing parts supplied by reference TRBV13 and TRBJ2-2, is AAGVIQSPRHLIKEKRETATLKCYPIPRHDTVYWYQQGPGQDPQFLISFYEKMQSDKGSIPDRFSAQQFSDYHSELNMSSLELGDSALYFCASSPRRNTGELFFGEGSRLTVL.

CDR3: CASSYSAEREAFF. CDR3 bases: TGTGCCAGCAGTTACTCGGCGGAGCGAGAAGCTTTCTTT. The J gene is TRBJ1-1, the V gene TRBV6-5; D gene unclear. The V gene lost 0 bases and the J gene lost 8 bases, with 10 bases spanning the gap. The CDR3 is made up of 13 amino acids. Germline CDR1 MNHEY, CDR2 SVGAGI.

The gene calls are TRBV4-1 and TRBJ1-2, with 9 nucleotides matching TRBD1. V was pared by 6 bases and J by 8 bases, with 7 bases of the junction left unmatched. Germline V gene lookup returns CDR1 MGHRA and CDR2 YSYEKL. This CDR3 contains 13 residues. The CDR3 region has the DNA TGCGCCAGCAGACAACAGGGGGCGGGCGGCTACACCTTC. Protein: CASRQQGAGGYTF.

Concerning this clone: One junction end disagrees with the germline gene, perhaps due to a read error. The chain joins TRBV7-2 to TRBJ1-1, with a possible D match to TRBD1 (5 bases). From germline, CDR1 is SGHTA and CDR2 FQGNSA. The CDR3 is 14 residues long. DNA of the CDR3: TGTGCCAGCCGCTTACAGGTCGCGAACACTGAAGCTTTCTTT. Translation gives CASRLQVANTEAFF. Together with reference TRBV7-2 and TRBJ1-1, the CDR3 gives the full variable domain: GAGVSQSPSNKVTEKGKDVELRCDPISGHTALYWYRQSLGQGLEFLIYFQGNSAPDKSGLPSDRFSAERTGGSVSTLTIQRTQQEDSAVYLCASRLQVANTEAFFGQGTRLTVV.

The sample holds one count of this clone. The chain combines TRBV2 with TRBJ1-1; TRBD1 might be the D (5 bases). V was trimmed by 6 bases and J by 11 bases, leaving 13 bases between them. CDR3 length: 11 amino acids. The germline V gene encodes CDR1 SNHLY and CDR2 FYNNEI. CDR3 DNA: TGTGCCAGCAGCGAGCAGGGTTGGGCTTTCTTT. Translation gives CASSEQGWAFF.

This CDR3 is CASSLARGNEKLFF. The CDR3 nucleotides read TGCGCCAGCAGCTTAGCAAGGGGAAATGAAAAACTGTTTTTT. The chain couples TRBV5-1 to TRBJ1-4; maybe TRBD1 (5 bases). Germline CDR1 and CDR2: SGHRS and YFSETQ. CDR3 length: 14 residues. The V and J ends lost 2 bases and 5 bases respectively, with 10 bases between them.

This rearrangement joins TRBV4-1 to TRBJ2-5; D gene unclear. Germline V CDR1 and CDR2: MGHRA, YSYEKL. CDR3 length equals 13 residues. Trimming left V 2 bases short and J 5 bases short, with 9 bases between. The CDR3 loop is CASSQRSRETQYF. The CDR3 nucleotides are TGCGCCAGCAGCCAAAGAAGCCGGGAGACCCAGTACTTC.

J is TRBJ1-2 and V is TRBV5-1; 7 bases agree with TRBD1. The germline V gene has CDR1 SGHRS and CDR2 YFSETQ. V dropped 4 bases and J dropped 0; count of bases not matched to a gene: 6. CDR3 length equals 15 residues. This CDR3 is CASSRTGQPNYGYTF. DNA of the CDR3: TGCGCCAGCAGCCGGACGGGACAGCCTAACTATGGCTACACCTTC.

Details on this clone: A read error may account for a junction end that differs from germline. The chain links TRBV4-2 to TRBJ2-1; D is unclear. The CDR3 is 15 amino acids. Germline lookup yields CDR1 LGHNA and CDR2 YNFKEQ. CDR3 coding DNA: TGTGCCGGCAGCCAACCTCAGGAAGACTACAATGAGCAGTTCTTC. Its translation: CAGSQPQEDYNEQFF.